This T cell receptor (beta chain) is from a study of T cells in Graves' hyperthyroidism and ophthalmopathy. Patients aged 18 to 65 with hyperthyroidism were newly diagnosed, with duration under 2 months. The study collected blood at first hyperthyroidism diagnosis, before any ophthalmopathy symptoms arose. To note about this clonotype: No antigen is known for it.

Study-wide results and limits: Ophthalmopathy could be told apart from stable hyperthyroidism with a 13 V-J model. Blood held most thyroid clonotypes expanded above 0.001 frequency.

Authors of the study amplified TCR beta CDR3 regions from RNA transcripts. In the first-round RT-PCR of the TCR CDR3, the HTBI primer set was used. Via MiXCR, TCRdb re-called the multiplex PCR reads, giving one row per CDR3 protein. The sample lists fewer than 500,000 distinct CDR3 sequences, roughly 13% occurring once. CDR1 is DFQATT and CDR2 is SNEGSKA in the germline V gene (reference sequence). The V gene end was trimmed by 5 bases and the J gene end by 1 base; junction bases not matched to a gene: 6. The CDR3 totals 14 residues. The TCR was taken from a man between 25 and 39 years old with Graves' hyperthyroidism that later progressed to Graves' ophthalmopathy. Sequenced material: blood. This chain connects TRBV20-1 to TRBJ2-7, with 9 bases aligning to TRBD1. CDR3 DNA: TGCAGTGCTTCACAGGGGGCGGGGTCCTACGAGCAGTACTTC. This gives the protein CSASQGAGSYEQYF.